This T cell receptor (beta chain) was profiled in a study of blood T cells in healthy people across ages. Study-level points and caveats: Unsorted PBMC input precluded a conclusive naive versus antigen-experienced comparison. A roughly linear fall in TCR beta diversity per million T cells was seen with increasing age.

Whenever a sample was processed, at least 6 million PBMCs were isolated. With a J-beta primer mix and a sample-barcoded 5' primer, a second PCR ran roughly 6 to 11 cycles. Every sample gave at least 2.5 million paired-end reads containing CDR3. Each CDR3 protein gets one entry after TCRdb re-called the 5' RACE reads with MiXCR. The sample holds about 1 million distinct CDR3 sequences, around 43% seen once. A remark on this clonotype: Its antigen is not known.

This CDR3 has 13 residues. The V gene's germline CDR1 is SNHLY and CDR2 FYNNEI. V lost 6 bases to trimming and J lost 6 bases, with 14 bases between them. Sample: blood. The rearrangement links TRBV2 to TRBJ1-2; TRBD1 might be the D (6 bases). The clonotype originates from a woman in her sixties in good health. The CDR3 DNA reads TGTGCCAGCAGCCAACACACAGGGAATGGCTACACCTTC. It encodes CASSQHTGNGYTF.